Listed below are T cell receptor beta chains from one sample, sequenced in a study of Graves' ophthalmopathy and Graves' hyperthyroidism. TCRdb processed the multiplex PCR reads anew with MiXCR; each CDR3 protein has one entry. This table has 650,000 to 900,000 distinct CDR3 sequences, around 40% appearing once. The source material was peripheral blood. Source of these receptors: an adult man with Graves' ophthalmopathy. Both conserved end residues are part of each CDR3. A D gene is named only where the DNA matches it firmly. The size of a clone is reported for some rows only, either as once, few or many, or as a class for expanded clones.

j_call clone_size v_call d_call cdr3_nt cdr3_aa
TRBJ1-1 many TRBV10-2 - TGCGCCAGCAGTGTTGACACTGAAGCTTTCTTT CASSVDTEAFF
TRBJ1-6 many TRBV24-1 - TGTGCCACCAGTGTTCGCAAAAATTCACCCCTCCACTTT CATSVRKNSPLHF
TRBJ1-2 - TRBV15 TRBD1 TGTGCCAGCAGCAAACGATCCGGGACAGGTCTCCCTTATGGCTACACCTTC CASSKRSGTGLPYGYTF
TRBJ2-6 few TRBV25-1 - TGTGCCAGCACTAACGGGGGCTCTGGGGCCAACGTCCTGACTTTC CASTNGGSGANVLTF
TRBJ1-1 - TRBV5-4 TRBD1 TGTGCCAGCAGCGTGGGAGGGGGCTCTGAAGCTTTCTTT CASSVGGGSEAFF
TRBJ1-2 few TRBV7-9 TRBD1 TGTGCCAGCAGCTTAATGCAGGGGGACTATGGCTACACCTTC CASSLMQGDYGYTF
TRBJ2-7 - TRBV7-9 TRBD1 TGTGCCAGCAGCTTAGAATCCCGGGACAGTACTTACGAGCAGTACTTC CASSLESRDSTYEQYF
TRBJ1-4 many TRBV7-8 TRBD1 TGTGCCAGCAGCCCGGGACAGGGACGAGGGGAAAAACTGTTTTTT CASSPGQGRGEKLFF
TRBJ1-2 many TRBV15 - TGTGCCACCAGCCCGGGGTTCGACGGACGTGGCTACACCTTC CATSPGFDGRGYTF
TRBJ1-1 - TRBV9 TRBD1 TGTGCCAGCAGCCAACCCGGGACAGCGAACACTGAAGCTTTCTTT CASSQPGTANTEAFF
TRBJ2-3 once TRBV25-1 - TGTGCCAGCAGCCCCGCCAGAACAGATACGCAGTATTTT CASSPARTDTQYF
TRBJ2-2 - TRBV19 TRBD1 TGTGCCAGTAACAGGGGGCCCGGGGAGCTGTTTTTT CASNRGPGELFF
TRBJ2-2 - TRBV7-9 - TGTGCCAGCAGCTTAGGTTCAGGTTTTAACACCGGGGAGCTGTTTTTT CASSLGSGFNTGELFF
TRBJ2-7 many TRBV7-3 - TGTGCCAGCAGGTTCGGGGGAAGCTCCTACGAGCAGTACTTC CASRFGGSSYEQYF
TRBJ2-5 - TRBV9 - TGTGCCAGCAGCGTAGAACAGGGCGGGGAGGAGACCCAGTACTTC CASSVEQGGEETQYF
TRBJ2-1 once TRBV7-9 - TGTGCCAGCAGCTCCCCATACGATGAGCAGTTCTTC CASSSPYDEQFF
TRBJ2-7 many TRBV19 TRBD1 TGTGCCAGTAGTACTTGGGACAGCGGCTCGTACGAGCAGTACTTC CASSTWDSGSYEQYF
TRBJ2-3 - TRBV11-1 - TGTGCCAGCAGCGCCAATGGGGTTCATACGCAGTATTTT CASSANGVHTQYF
TRBJ2-3 many TRBV15 TRBD2 TGTGCCACCAGCCGCGGGAGTATTGGCACAGATACGCAGTATTTT CATSRGSIGTDTQYF
TRBJ1-5 many TRBV7-9 TRBD1 TGTGCCAGCAGCCTCGGGACAGGTGGTAATCAGCCCCAGCATTTT CASSLGTGGNQPQHF
TRBJ1-6 - TRBV25-1 TRBD1 TGTGCCAGCAGACATGGGACAGGAAATTCACCCCTCCACTTT CASRHGTGNSPLHF
TRBJ2-2 - TRBV9 TRBD1 TGTGCCAGCAGCCCGACCCCCCGGACAGGGAGCGTTACCGGGGAGCTGTTTTTT CASSPTPRTGSVTGELFF
TRBJ1-5 once TRBV25-1 - TGTGCCAGCAGCCCGGTGGGGGCTGGTAGCAATCAGCCCCAGCATTTT CASSPVGAGSNQPQHF
TRBJ2-7 many TRBV29-1 TRBD2 TGCAGCGTTGAAGCGCCCAGCGGGAGGGACGAGCAGTACTTC CSVEAPSGRDEQYF
TRBJ2-7 many TRBV29-1 TRBD1 TGCAGCGCCGGACAGGGGGTGGCGAGTGAGCAGTACTTC CSAGQGVASEQYF
TRBJ1-3 many TRBV29-1 - TGCAGCGTTGGGGCCGGGGACTCTTCATCTGGAAACACCATATATTTT CSVGAGDSSSGNTIYF
TRBJ1-1 - TRBV7-9 - TGTGCCAGCAGCTTACGTACAAGGGGGAATACAAGGAAGAACACTGAAGCTTTCTTT CASSLRTRGNTRKNTEAFF
TRBJ1-1 - TRBV4-3 - TGCGCCAGCAGCCAAGAGGAGTGGGGACAAAAGAACACTGAAGCTTTCTTT CASSQEEWGQKNTEAFF
TRBJ1-4 many TRBV7-9 TRBD1 TGTGCCAGCAGCCTCGACAGGGAGCGTGAAAAACTGTTTTTT CASSLDREREKLFF
TRBJ1-1 many TRBV19 - TGTGCCAGTAGTAGGTCCCCGGGACTGGGCACTGAAGCTTTCTTT CASSRSPGLGTEAFF
TRBJ2-2 few TRBV7-3 - TGTGCCATCAGCGCAACCCAGGGTGTCGGGGAGCTGTTTTTT CAISATQGVGELFF
TRBJ1-2 many TRBV10-3 TRBD1 TGTGCCATCAGTCCAGACAGGGTGGTTCATGGCTACACCTTC CAISPDRVVHGYTF
TRBJ1-6 many TRBV2 - TGTGCCAGCAGTGAAGCGGGGGTATCACCCCTCCACTTT CASSEAGVSPLHF
TRBJ2-5 - TRBV24-1 - TGTGCCACCAGTAATTCTCGGGGACGGGAGACCCAGTACTTC CATSNSRGRETQYF
TRBJ1-2 many TRBV29-1 TRBD1 TGCAGCGCCCATGAGACAGGGGGCTATGGCTACACCTTC CSAHETGGYGYTF
TRBJ1-1 few TRBV11-2 - TGTGCCAGCAGCTGGCGTCGGGGGCGCATCACTGAAGCTTTCTTT CASSWRRGRITEAFF
TRBJ1-1 - TRBV6-2/TRBV6-3 - TGTGCCACCATGAACACTGAAGCTTTCTTT CATMNTEAFF